The next 17 T cell receptor beta chains were all read from a single sample in a study of sequential checkpoint blockade in melanoma. Libraries were prepared by immunoSEQ multiplex PCR; TCRdb keeps only in-frame clonotypes and omits some of them. This table holds approximately 6,900 clones, 20% found once. Sample treatment: randomized to nivolumab then ipilimumab (arm A) or the reverse (arm B). Here the sequenced sample was tumor tissue (inferred from file names), taken from a patient given nivolumab and ipilimumab in sequence. The receptors derive from a human donor with melanoma.

Many counts were recorded for this clone. The chain employs TRBV9 and TRBJ2-3; TRBD1 matches 10 bases. Germline loops: CDR1 SGDLS, CDR2 YYNGEE. The V segment lost 4 bases and the J segment 2 bases; nucleotides outside the gene matches: 4. The CDR3 totals 15 residues. CDR3 sequence (DNA): TGTGCCAGCAGCCCGGGACAGGGGCTCACAGATACGCAGTATTTT. This gives the protein CASSPGQGLTDTQYF.

The rearrangement links TRBV19 to TRBJ2-3; TRBD2 matches 13 bases. This CDR3 region has 16 residues. V trimming: 5 bases; J trimming: 3 bases; junction bases outside the gene matches: 5. CDR1 LNHDA and CDR2 SQIVND come from the germline V gene (reference sequence). CDR3 nucleotides: TGTGCCAGTAGTTCAACGACTAGCGGGGGGACAGATACGCAGTATTTT. It specifies CASSSTTSGGTDTQYF.

The rearrangement uses TRBV6-4 and TRBJ2-7, with 12 bases that match TRBD1. This CDR3 spans 15 amino acids. With 5 bases clipped from V and 4 bases from J, the junction kept 6 bases outside the gene matches. CDR1 is MRHNA and CDR2 is SNTAGT in the germline V gene. The CDR3 bases are TGTGCCAGCAGTTACTTGGGACAGGGGGCTTACGAGCAGTACTTC. Translation: CASSYLGQGAYEQYF.

This clone is categorized as medium-sized. The chain carries TRBV6-8 and TRBJ1-1; tentative D call: TRBD1 (5 bases). Germline CDR1 is MNHGY and CDR2 is SAAAGT. The ends were cut back, 0 bases at V and 3 bases at J, with 8 bases in the middle. CDR3 length: 14 amino acids. The CDR3 reads CASSYSGGHTEAFF. CDR3 nucleotide sequence: TGTGCCAGCAGTTACTCTGGGGGACACACTGAAGCTTTCTTT.

This clone was picked up many times. This chain connects TRBV23-1 to TRBJ2-7; TRBD1 is a possible D gene (5 bases). TRBV23-1 is an open reading frame whose function is uncertain. V gave up 6 bases and J gave up 0 bases, with 12 bases separating them. This CDR3 has 14 residues. The CDR3 sequence: CASSQGHLSYEQYF. The CDR3 DNA sequence: TGCGCCAGCAGCCAAGGACACCTCTCCTACGAGCAGTACTTC.

The chain is built from TRBV6-8 and TRBJ2-7; no clear D. This CDR3 contains 13 residues. Germline V CDR1 and CDR2: MNHGY, SAAAGT. Deletions cut 7 bases from V and 4 bases from J, with 14 bases between. CDR3 residues: CASKETNSYEQYF. The CDR3 DNA follows: TGTGCCAGCAAAGAGACAAACTCGTACGAGCAGTACTTC.

The V and J genes are TRBV18 and TRBJ1-4, with TRBD1 matching 8 bases. The V and J ends lost 4 bases and 8 bases, in that order; junction bases with no gene match: 0. The CDR3 spans 12 residues. From germline, CDR1 is KGHSH and CDR2 LQKENI. The DNA for the CDR3 is TGTGCCAGCTCACGGGACAGGGAAAAACTGTTTTTT. Translating gives CASSRDREKLFF.

The CDR3 loop is CASSNGDRVNTEAFF. CDR3 nucleotides: TGCGCCAGCAGCAATGGGGACAGAGTCAACACTGAAGCTTTCTTT. This rearrangement joins TRBV5-1 to TRBJ1-1; 7 bases agree with TRBD1. CDR3 length: 15 residues. Trimming took 4 bases from V and 2 from J; bases not matched to a gene: 8. Germline V gene data show CDR1 as SGHRS and CDR2 as YFSETQ.

The V gene is TRBV11-3, the J gene TRBJ2-3; D is possibly TRBD1 or TRBD2 (5 bases each). Per germline, CDR1 SGHNT and CDR2 YENEEA. This CDR3 is built from 14 residues. V was cut by 2 bases and J by 4 bases, with 10 bases left in between. The CDR3 DNA reads as TGTGCCAGCAGCTTAAGAGGGGCCTCAGATACGCAGTATTTT. It yields the protein CASSLRGASDTQYF.

This clone was counted at least ten times. The V gene is TRBV11-3, the J gene TRBJ1-1, with 7 nucleotides matching TRBD1. CDR3 length: 20 residues. The germline CDR1 and CDR2 sequences are SGHNT and YENEEA. Trimming at V came to 1 base and at J to 1 base, leaving 18 bases not matched to a gene. The CDR3 DNA sequence: TGTGCCAGCAGCTTAGGGCTTCGTTATGGGGACAGCCCGGGGAACACTGAAGCTTTCTTT. It specifies CASSLGLRYGDSPGNTEAFF. Full variable domain (rest looked up from reference TRBV11-3 and TRBJ1-1): EAGVVQSPRYKIIEKKQPVAFWCNPISGHNTLYWYLQNLGQGPELLIRYENEEAVDDSQLPKDRFSAERLKGVDSTLKIQPAELGDSAVYLCASSLGLRYGDSPGNTEAFFGQGTRLTVV.

This clone has more than one count but fewer than ten. The V gene is TRBV6-8, the J gene TRBJ1-5; no clear D gene. Between the trimmed V and J ends, which lost 5 bases and 2 bases, there was a span of 13 bases. CDR1 and CDR2 from the germline V gene are MNHGY and SAAAGT. The CDR3 sequence is 15 residues long. Here the CDR3 DNA reads TGTGCCAGCAGTGGATCGCCGGGAGGCAATCAGCCCCAGCATTTT. Encoded protein: CASSGSPGGNQPQHF.

The chain links TRBV9 to TRBJ2-3; 11 bases align to TRBD2. The CDR3 covers 14 residues. CDR1 and CDR2 from the germline V gene are SGDLS and YYNGEE. The junction had 1 base not matched to a gene; V was cut back by 7 bases and J by 0 bases. Here the CDR3 reads CASGTSGSTDTQYF. CDR3 sequence (DNA): TGTGCCAGCGGGACTAGCGGAAGCACAGATACGCAGTATTTT.

The rearrangement links TRBV6-8 to TRBJ2-7, with 13 bases that match TRBD2. Trimming at V came to 4 bases and at J to 2 bases, leaving 8 bases not matched to a gene. The CDR3 sequence is 17 residues long. Germline V gene data show CDR1 as MNHGY and CDR2 as SAAAGT. In nucleotides, the CDR3 is TGTGCCAGCAGTTCTGGACTAGCGGGGGATACCACCTACGAGCAGTACTTC. Encoded protein: CASSSGLAGDTTYEQYF.

This sequence joins TRBV10-3 and TRBJ2-2; TRBD1 is a possible D gene (5 bases). There are 13 residues in the CDR3. Germline V lookup: CDR1 ENHRY, CDR2 SYGVKD. V shed 5 bases and J shed 1 base, with 5 bases lying between them. CDR3 loop: CAISTGNTGELFF. The CDR3 DNA is TGTGCCATCAGTACAGGGAACACCGGGGAGCTGTTTTTT.

This clone has a handful of counts. The chain is built from TRBV6-8 and TRBJ1-1, with D unresolved. V was shortened by 7 bases and J by 3 bases, with 9 bases between the two germline ends. Germline CDR1 reads MNHGY; CDR2 reads SAAAGT. This CDR3 is 12 amino acids long. The chain's CDR3 is CASNSGYTEAFF. The CDR3 DNA is TGTGCCAGCAATTCTGGGTACACTGAAGCTTTCTTT.

The rearrangement joins TRBV6-8 to TRBJ2-3, with 8 bases identical to TRBD2. V lost 5 bases and J lost 1; bases outside the gene matches: 5. CDR1 and CDR2 (germline): MNHGY, SAAAGT. The CDR3 covers 15 residues. CDR3 residues: CASSDTSGGTDTQYF. For the CDR3, the DNA is TGTGCCAGCAGTGATACTAGCGGCGGCACAGATACGCAGTATTTT.

Sample share makes this clone medium-sized. This sequence joins TRBV11-3 and TRBJ2-1, with TRBD2 matching 9 bases. Looked up from germline, CDR1 is SGHNT and CDR2 is YENEEA. Trimming at V came to 1 base and at J to 2 bases, leaving 3 bases not matched to a gene. The CDR3 extends over 16 amino acids. The CDR3 sequence: CASSLVGGGAYNEQFF. DNA for the CDR3: TGTGCCAGCAGCTTAGTCGGCGGGGGGGCCTACAATGAGCAGTTCTTC.